A single sample is the source of the 16 T cell receptor beta chains below, sequenced in a study of T cells in Graves' hyperthyroidism and ophthalmopathy. Using RNA transcripts as the source, TCR beta CDR3 regions were amplified. TCR CDR3 underwent first-round RT-PCR with the HTBI primer set. From the multiplex PCR reads, TCRdb called clonotypes with MiXCR, one entry per CDR3 protein. This repertoire shows roughly 200,000 distinct CDR3 sequences, about 17% found once; its top ten account for 53%. The sequencing input was blood. The source is a woman in her forties or fifties with Graves' hyperthyroidism.

This clonotype has at least ten counts. The chain uses TRBV30 and TRBJ2-7, with TRBD2 as a possible D gene (6 bases). The CDR3 totals 15 residues. V was cut by 2 bases and J by 5 bases, with 19 bases left in between. Germline CDR1 GTSNPN, CDR2 SVGIG (reference sequence). The CDR3 nucleotides are TGTGCCTGGAGTTCGTGGGGCGGGACGGTAAACGAGCAGTACTTC. It specifies CAWSSWGGTVNEQYF. The variable domain in full, with the rest retrieved from reference TRBV30 and TRBJ2-7, is SQTIHQWPATLVQPVGSPLSLECTVEGTSNPNLYWYRQAAGRGLQLLFYSVGIGQISSEVPQNLSASRPQDRQFILSSKKLLLSDSGFYLCAWSSWGGTVNEQYFGPGTRLTVT.

Many counts were recorded for this clonotype. The rearrangement uses TRBV4-1 and TRBJ1-5; weak D call: TRBD1 (5 bases). The germline V gene encodes CDR1 MGHRA and CDR2 YSYEKL. The CDR3 contains 20 residues. V was trimmed by 0 bases and J by 0 bases, leaving 21 bases between them. Here the CDR3 reads CASSQDMEGLYPYSNQPQHF. DNA of the CDR3: TGCGCCAGCAGCCAAGATATGGAGGGGCTTTATCCTTATAGCAATCAGCCCCAGCATTTT.

Details on this clonotype: The germline gene is not matched at one end of the junction; a read error may be the cause. The chain links TRBV7-2 to TRBJ2-1; D may correspond to TRBD1 or TRBD2 (5 bases each). This CDR3 is 13 amino acids long. CDR1 is SGHTA, CDR2 FQGNSA, per germline. The CDR3 reads CASSLGGYNERFF. CDR3 nucleotide sequence: TGTGCCAGCAGCTTAGGGGGGTACAATGAGCGGTTCTTC.

This clonotype was observed at least ten times. The V call is TRBV11-3, the J call TRBJ2-5; D remains unclear. From germline, CDR1 is SGHNT and CDR2 YENEEA. CDR3 length: 15 residues. Trimming pared 0 bases from V and 1 base from J, leaving 9 bases between. In nucleotides, the CDR3 is TGTGCCAGCAGCTTAGATCATTTACCCCAAGAGACCCAGTACTTC. Its translation is CASSLDHLPQETQYF.

This clonotype came up many times. The chain couples TRBV7-9 to TRBJ2-2; tentatively, D is TRBD1 or TRBD2 (6 bases each). V lost 3 bases, J lost 6 bases, and 8 bases lay in between. In germline, CDR1 is SEHNR, CDR2 FQNEAQ (reference sequence). CDR3 size: 13 residues. CDR3 region: CASSLEGAGELFF. In nucleotides, the CDR3 is TGTGCCAGCAGCTTGGAGGGGGCCGGGGAGCTGTTTTTT.

The chain combines TRBV6-2 or TRBV6-3 with TRBJ1-5; 7 nucleotides agree with TRBD1. Germline loops: CDR1 MNHEY, CDR2 SVGEGT. V lost 7 bases, J lost 3 bases, and 6 bases stayed unmatched. The CDR3 extends over 14 amino acids. In DNA form, the CDR3 reads TGTGCCAGCATTGAGGACAGGAACAATCAGCCCCAGCATTTT. It is translated as CASIEDRNNQPQHF.

This clonotype was counted at least ten times. This rearrangement joins TRBV7-8 to TRBJ2-4; D remains ambiguous. Deletions cut 5 bases from V and 6 bases from J, with 8 bases between. Germline V lookup: CDR1 SGHVS, CDR2 FQNEAQ. This CDR3 has 12 amino acids. The CDR3 spells CASSLQGNIQYF. The CDR3 DNA reads as TGTGCCAGCAGCCTACAAGGAAACATTCAGTACTTC.

In its sample, this clonotype was seen a few times. The rearrangement uses TRBV7-9 and TRBJ2-3; D is uncertain. This CDR3 is built from 12 residues. Trimming removed 7 bases from V and 7 bases from J, with 12 bases in between. Per germline, CDR1 SEHNR and CDR2 FQNEAQ (reference sequence). For the CDR3, the DNA is TGTGCCAGCACCCCACCCTCCTATACGCAGTATTTT. As protein: CASTPPSYTQYF.

This clonotype was found many times. V usage is TRBV30 and J usage is TRBJ1-1; 7 bases fit TRBD1. V lost 1 base, J lost 5 bases, and 4 bases stayed unmatched. This CDR3 spans 13 amino acids. The V gene's germline CDR1 is GTSNPN and CDR2 SVGIG (reference sequence). Written as DNA, the CDR3 is TGTGCCTGGAGTGCTGGACAGGCGACTGAAGCTTTCTTT. Encoded protein: CAWSAGQATEAFF.

This clonotype has a count of ten or more. The chain couples TRBV7-8 to TRBJ2-2; a weak D match, TRBD2 (6 bases). The germline V and J ends were trimmed by 0 bases and 6 bases, with 8 bases remaining between them. CDR1 and CDR2 from the germline V gene are SGHVS and FQNEAQ. The CDR3 sequence is 14 residues long. The CDR3 nucleotides read TGTGCCAGCAGCTTAGCGGGGGGATCCGGGGAGCTGTTTTTT. It codes for CASSLAGGSGELFF.

This clonotype was seen repeatedly, ten times or more. CDR3 bases: TGTGCCAGCAGCCAAGATCAGGGCAATCAGCCCCAGCATTTT. Translation: CASSQDQGNQPQHF. The genes are TRBV3-1 and TRBJ1-5; unclear D gene. Looked up from germline, CDR1 is LGHDT and CDR2 is YNNKEL (reference sequence). The CDR3 has 14 amino acids. Between the trimmed V and J ends, which lost 0 bases and 2 bases, there was a span of 5 bases.

The chain recombines TRBV5-1 with TRBJ1-2; 8 bases match TRBD1. V dropped 4 bases and J dropped 3; count of bases not matched to a gene: 5. The CDR3 contains 14 residues. Germline CDR1 SGHRS, CDR2 YFSETQ. CDR3 coding DNA: TGCGCCAGCAGCCCGGACAGGGAGGACTATGGCTACACCTTC. Encoded protein: CASSPDREDYGYTF.

This clonotype was seen ten or more times. The chain is built from TRBV5-6 and TRBJ2-5; 11 bases fit TRBD2. After removal of 3 bases from V and 2 bases from J, the junction contained 3 bases not matched to a gene. Germline V lookup: CDR1 SGHDT, CDR2 YYEEEE. CDR3 length: 15 residues. The CDR3 loop reads CASSWGLAEQETQYF. CDR3 sequence (DNA): TGTGCCAGCAGCTGGGGACTAGCGGAGCAAGAGACCCAGTACTTC.

There are a few counts of this clonotype. The genes are TRBV15 and TRBJ1-1; 7 bases agree with TRBD1. This CDR3 comprises 14 residues. With 6 bases clipped from V and 4 bases from J, the junction kept 8 bases outside the gene matches. CDR1 and CDR2 (germline): LNHNV, YYDKDF (reference sequence). The CDR3 sequence is CATRTGWGSTEAFF. The CDR3 bases are TGTGCCACCAGGACAGGGTGGGGGAGCACTGAAGCTTTCTTT.

The V and J genes are TRBV20-1 and TRBJ2-7; 10 bases agree with TRBD2. The CDR3 contains 15 residues. CDR1 is DFQATT and CDR2 is SNEGSKA in the germline V gene (reference sequence). V shed 3 bases, J shed 3 bases, and the junction held 8 bases outside the gene matches. The CDR3 protein is CSASKSRLAGYEQYF. DNA for the CDR3: TGCAGTGCTAGTAAGTCGCGACTAGCGGGCTACGAGCAGTACTTC.

CDR3 sequence: CASSLDAGMGRRTGELFF. The DNA of the CDR3 is TGTGCCAGCAGCTTAGATGCGGGGATGGGGCGGCGCACCGGGGAGCTGTTTTTT. V gene TRBV2 combines with J gene TRBJ2-2; a possible D gene is TRBD2 (6 bases). V was pared by 6 bases and J by 4 bases, with 24 bases between. Germline V gives CDR1 SNHLY, CDR2 FYNNEI. The CDR3 is made up of 18 amino acids.